Below, 15 T cell receptor beta chains from the same sample are listed, as sequenced in a study of cytomegalovirus exposure and HLA in healthy donors. The PCR ran on 60 Vbeta and 13 Jbeta primers. Profiled with immunoSEQ multiplex PCR; TCRdb holds only in-frame clones, not every one. The sample table sets out 100,000 to 150,000 clones. Sequencing used PBMCs. The receptors were sampled from a middle-aged man in good health and CMV-seronegative.

The chain is built from TRBV5-8 and TRBJ1-1; 7 bases are shared with TRBD1. Per the germline V gene, CDR1 is SGHTS and CDR2 is YDEGEE. This CDR3 comprises 14 residues. J was trimmed by 0 bases and V by 9 bases; bases with no gene match: 8. This CDR3 reads CATEDRAMNTEAFF. The CDR3 DNA is TGTGCCACCGAAGACAGGGCGATGAACACTGAAGCTTTCTTT.

V gene TRBV6-1 combines with J gene TRBJ2-5; the D gene is possibly TRBD2 (5 bases). This CDR3 has 16 amino acids. Germline V gene lookup returns CDR1 MNHNS and CDR2 SASEGT. V shed 3 bases and J shed 11 bases, with 25 bases lying between them. The DNA for the CDR3 is TGTGCCAGCAGTGACACTCGAAGGCCGACCGCTGGGGAGCAGTACTTC. Translation gives CASSDTRRPTAGEQYF.

The V gene is TRBV9, the J gene TRBJ2-3; 8 nucleotides line up with TRBD2. The CDR3 spans 15 residues. Germline V gives CDR1 SGDLS, CDR2 YYNGEE. Germline trimming cut 0 bases from V and 5 bases from J; bases unmatched to any gene: 5. The CDR3 bases are TGTGCCAGCAGCGTAGGAGATAGCGGGAAAGATACGCAGTATTTT. As protein: CASSVGDSGKDTQYF.

The chain employs TRBV4-1 and TRBJ1-2; no definite D call. CDR3 length: 15 residues. CDR1 and CDR2 from the germline V gene are MGHRA and YSYEKL. Trimming took 3 bases from V and 8 from J, leaving 19 bases between them. In DNA, the CDR3 is TGCGCCAGCAGCCATAGTCTGGAACCGGGTGGAGGCTACACCTTC. Its translation is CASSHSLEPGGGYTF.

The chain links TRBV6-5 to TRBJ1-5, with D possibly being TRBD1 (6 bases). This CDR3 region has 13 residues. The germline V and J ends were trimmed by 7 bases and 4 bases, with 11 bases remaining between them. The germline V gene encodes CDR1 MNHEY and CDR2 SVGAGI. CDR3 residues: CASTSGTNQPQHF. The CDR3 DNA sequence: TGTGCCAGCACCTCCGGGACAAATCAGCCCCAGCATTTT.

This chain connects TRBV11-3 to TRBJ2-1, with 7 bases lining up with TRBD2. Germline V CDR1 and CDR2: SGHNT, YENEEA. The length of the CDR3 is 15 residues. V lost 5 bases to trimming and J lost 5 bases; unmatched junction nucleotides: 9. This chain's CDR3 is CASSAHSGPNNEQFF. The CDR3 DNA reads TGTGCCAGCAGCGCCCATAGCGGGCCAAACAATGAGCAGTTCTTC.

V gene TRBV18 combines with J gene TRBJ2-7, with unresolved D. The germline CDR1 and CDR2 sequences are KGHSH and LQKENI. This CDR3 has 16 residues. Trimming stripped 2 bases from V and 6 bases from J, with 20 bases between. The CDR3 here is CASSPSVVELTSEQYF. The DNA for the CDR3 is TGTGCCAGCTCACCATCGGTTGTAGAACTGACATCCGAGCAGTACTTC.

On this clone: Other nucleotide sequences from this sample produce the same CDR3. The CDR3 bases are TGCGCCAGCAGCCTTAGCGGACCCTACGAGCAGTACTTC. Translation: CASSLSGPYEQYF. This sequence joins TRBV5-1 and TRBJ2-7, with a tentative D call TRBD2 (6 bases). Trimming removed 4 bases at V and 2 bases at J, with 10 bases between. The CDR3 loop spans 13 amino acids. CDR1 is SGHRS and CDR2 is YFSETQ in the germline V gene.

V usage is TRBV13 and J usage is TRBJ2-7; TRBD2 matches at 10 bases. CDR3 length: 16 residues. V was clipped by 5 bases and J by 0 bases; unmatched bases: 7. CDR1 is PRHDT and CDR2 is FYEKMQ in the germline V gene (reference sequence). The CDR3 DNA sequence: TGTGCCAGCAGCCCCACGGGACTAGCGAGCTCCTACGAGCAGTACTTC. Its protein product is CASSPTGLASSYEQYF. Looking up the rest from reference TRBV13 and TRBJ2-7 gives the full variable domain: AAGVIQSPRHLIKEKRETATLKCYPIPRHDTVYWYQQGPGQDPQFLISFYEKMQSDKGSIPDRFSAQQFSDYHSELNMSSLELGDSALYFCASSPTGLASSYEQYFGPGTRLTVT.

V usage is TRBV4-3 and J usage is TRBJ2-3; TRBD2 agrees at 10 bases. CDR3 length: 16 residues. Germline V gene sequence: CDR1 LGHNA, CDR2 YSLEER. Losses at the gene ends were 0 bases for V and 2 bases for J; bases not matched to a gene: 2. The CDR3 DNA reads as TGCGCCAGCAGCCAAGATCTAGCGGGAGACACAGATACGCAGTATTTT. Protein: CASSQDLAGDTDTQYF.

This chain links TRBV19 with TRBJ1-5; D uncertain. There are 13 residues in the CDR3. CDR1 LNHDA and CDR2 SQIVND come from the germline V gene (reference sequence). V was pared by 3 bases and J by 3 bases, with 6 bases between. The CDR3 DNA reads as TGTGCCAGTAGTATGGCGGTCAATCAGCCCCAGCATTTT. It is translated as CASSMAVNQPQHF.

The V gene is TRBV19, the J gene TRBJ2-2, with 7 bases identical to TRBD2. Germline trimming cut 10 bases from V and 5 bases from J; bases unmatched to any gene: 10. This CDR3 contains 14 residues. Germline V gene lookup returns CDR1 LNHDA and CDR2 SQIVND (reference sequence). In DNA form, the CDR3 reads TGTGCCATCCGCGGTAGCGGGTTTACCGGGGAGCTGTTTTTT. It codes for CAIRGSGFTGELFF. Full variable domain (missing parts from reference TRBV19 and TRBJ2-2): DGGITQSPKYLFRKEGQNVTLSCEQNLNHDAMYWYRQDPGQGLRLIYYSQIVNDFQKGDIAEGYSVSREKKESFPLTVTSAQKNPTAFYLCAIRGSGFTGELFFGEGSRLTVL.

The V call is TRBV6-4, the J call TRBJ2-5; weak D call: TRBD2 (6 bases). This CDR3 region has 14 residues. Germline CDR1 is MRHNA and CDR2 is SNTAGT. Deletions cut 2 bases from V and 3 bases from J, with 10 bases between. CDR3 sequence (DNA): TGTGCCAGCAGTGACGGAGCGGGTGAAGAGACCCAGTACTTC. It yields the protein CASSDGAGEETQYF.

The gene calls are TRBV7-2 and TRBJ1-2; 9 bases agree with TRBD1. CDR3 size: 16 residues. V lost 2 bases, J lost 2 bases, and 6 bases stayed unmatched. Germline V gene sequence: CDR1 SGHTA, CDR2 FQGNSA. The DNA of the CDR3 is TGTGCCAGCAGCTTACGACAGGGGGTTGAGAACTATGGCTACACCTTC. Protein sequence: CASSLRQGVENYGYTF.

J is TRBJ2-7 and V is TRBV5-6, with D unresolved. Germline CDR1 and CDR2: SGHDT and YYEEEE. Trimming took off 3 bases at V and 7 bases at J, with 14 bases between the two ends. The CDR3 loop spans 13 amino acids. In DNA, the CDR3 is TGTGCCAGCAGCTGGAATAACGGAGAAGAGCAGTACTTC. It encodes CASSWNNGEEQYF.